These 20 T cell receptor beta chains were sequenced from one sample in a study of T cells in Graves' hyperthyroidism and ophthalmopathy. Regions amplified from RNA transcripts were the TCR beta CDR3 regions. A set of HTBI primers served as the primers for a first-round RT-PCR of the TCR CDR3. TCRdb re-derived calls from the multiplex PCR reads in MiXCR, one entry per CDR3 protein. This sample has roughly 750,000 distinct CDR3 sequences, with around 15% found just once. The source material was blood. Source of these receptors: a man between 18 and 35 years old with Graves' hyperthyroidism.

This clonotype was picked up a small number of times. V usage is TRBV30 and J usage is TRBJ2-1, with a weak D call TRBD2 (6 bases). The CDR3 runs 13 residues. The germline V gene has CDR1 GTSNPN and CDR2 SVGIG (reference sequence). Trimming took off 5 bases at V and 12 bases at J, with 20 bases between the two ends. The CDR3: CAWAPAGLSGQFF. In DNA form, the CDR3 reads TGTGCCTGGGCCCCCGCGGGGTTGTCGGGGCAGTTCTTC.

This clonotype was observed at least ten times. The rearrangement uses TRBV18 and TRBJ1-5; D perhaps matches TRBD1 (6 bases). The germline CDR1 and CDR2 sequences are KGHSH and LQKENI. The V gene lost 3 bases and the J gene lost 4 bases, with 10 bases spanning the gap. The CDR3 consists of 14 residues. The CDR3 DNA is TGTGCCAGCTCACCCCGGACAGAGAATCAGCCCCAGCATTTT. The encoded protein is CASSPRTENQPQHF.

In its sample, this clonotype was seen many times. J is TRBJ2-1 and V is TRBV7-9; TRBD1 matches at 7 bases. Unmatched junction bases numbered 13, after V lost 7 bases and J lost 4 bases. This CDR3 region has 16 residues. Germline CDR1 and CDR2: SEHNR and FQNEAQ (reference sequence). The CDR3 nucleotides are TGTGCCAGCACCTCGAACAGGGGAGAAACGTACAATGAGCAGTTCTTC. This gives the protein CASTSNRGETYNEQFF.

There are a few counts of this clonotype. The chain employs TRBV14 and TRBJ2-5, with D tentatively TRBD1 or TRBD2 (5 bases each). In germline, CDR1 is SGHDN, CDR2 FVKESK. The CDR3 has 15 residues. Trimming pared 3 bases from V and 4 bases from J, leaving 15 bases between. The CDR3 loop is CASSHYNERGETQYF. The CDR3 region has the DNA TGTGCCAGCAGCCACTACAACGAGAGGGGAGAGACCCAGTACTTC.

This clonotype appeared a few times. This chain connects TRBV20-1 to TRBJ2-1, with 10 positions matching TRBD2. This CDR3 contains 17 residues. Trimming cost V 4 bases and J 4 bases; bases outside gene matches: 13. Germline V lookup: CDR1 DFQATT, CDR2 SNEGSKA (reference sequence). CDR3 in amino acids: CSATRTLSGRGYNEQFF. CDR3 in DNA: TGCAGTGCTACCCGTACCCTAAGCGGGAGGGGTTACAATGAGCAGTTCTTC.

Notes on this clonotype: A read error may be the cause here, since a much bigger clone is one base away. This sequence joins TRBV6-1 and TRBJ1-1, with TRBD1 matching 7 bases. CDR1 is MNHNS and CDR2 is SASEGT in the germline V gene. The CDR3 totals 13 residues. V gave up 7 bases and J gave up 1 base; unmatched junction bases: 3. CDR3 DNA sequence: TGTGCCAGCAAGGGACAGACGAACACTGAAGCTTTCTTT. Its protein is CASKGQTNTEAFF.

This clonotype was found a few times. V is TRBV7-9 and J is TRBJ2-7, with D possibly TRBD2 on 6 matching bases. V shed 5 bases and J shed 6 bases, with 20 bases lying between them. The germline CDR1 and CDR2 sequences are SEHNR and FQNEAQ (reference sequence). CDR3 length equals 15 residues. CDR3 residues: CASSKGLGSYIEQYF. The CDR3 DNA follows: TGTGCCAGCAGCAAGGGACTCGGGTCCTATATCGAGCAGTACTTC.

This clonotype was detected only a few times. The genes are TRBV7-9 and TRBJ1-4; 7 bases agree with TRBD1. The germline V gene encodes CDR1 SEHNR and CDR2 FQNEAQ (reference sequence). Trimming at V came to 5 bases and at J to 10 bases, leaving 7 bases not matched to a gene. The length of the CDR3 is 13 residues. CDR3 residues: CASSTDREGKLFF. In nucleotides, the CDR3 is TGTGCCAGCAGCACCGACAGGGAGGGAAAACTGTTTTTT. Complete variable domain (other parts from reference TRBV7-9 and TRBJ1-4): DTGVSQNPRHKITKRGQNVTFRCDPISEHNRLYWYRQTLGQGPEFLTYFQNEAQLEKSRLLSDRFSAERPKGSFSTLEIQRTEQGDSAMYLCASSTDREGKLFFGSGTQLSVL.

The table lists this clonotype with many counts. The genes are TRBV29-1 and TRBJ2-4; no clear D. Per germline, CDR1 SQVTM and CDR2 ANQGSEA. This CDR3 contains 15 residues. With 0 bases removed from V and 9 bases from J, the gap between germline ends came to 18 bases. The CDR3 nucleotides are TGCAGCGTTGAAGAAGGGCACAAGCGCTCGAGCATTCAGTACTTC. Translation: CSVEEGHKRSSIQYF.

This clonotype was picked up a small number of times. The CDR3 here is CASSFNPEAFF. CDR3 DNA: TGTGCCAGCAGCTTCAATCCGGAGGCTTTCTTT. The chain is built from TRBV7-9 and TRBJ1-1, with unresolved D. Germline CDR1 is SEHNR and CDR2 is FQNEAQ (reference sequence). The CDR3 is made up of 11 amino acids. Trimming removed 3 bases from V and 11 bases from J, with 10 bases in between.

This clonotype appeared a few times. The rearrangement links TRBV14 to TRBJ1-2, with a weak D call TRBD1 (6 bases). Trimming took off 5 bases at V and 4 bases at J, with 17 bases between the two ends. The V gene's germline CDR1 is SGHDN and CDR2 FVKESK. The CDR3 has 15 amino acids. The CDR3 region has the DNA TGTGCCAGCAGCATGCGACAGGTCCCAAGCTATGGCTACACCTTC. Protein product: CASSMRQVPSYGYTF.

This clonotype was seen at least ten times. The chain carries TRBV30 and TRBJ1-1; D is uncertain. The germline V gene encodes CDR1 GTSNPN and CDR2 SVGIG (reference sequence). The CDR3 has 13 amino acids. With 2 bases removed from V and 0 bases from J, the gap between germline ends came to 7 bases. The CDR3 region has the DNA TGTGCCTGGAGTTTTCAGGTGAACACTGAAGCTTTCTTT. Amino acids: CAWSFQVNTEAFF. Combining the CDR3 with reference TRBV30 and TRBJ1-1 gives the whole variable domain SQTIHQWPATLVQPVGSPLSLECTVEGTSNPNLYWYRQAAGRGLQLLFYSVGIGQISSEVPQNLSASRPQDRQFILSSKKLLLSDSGFYLCAWSFQVNTEAFFGQGTRLTVV.

Many counts were recorded for this clonotype. The gene calls are TRBV12-3 or TRBV12-4 and TRBJ2-4, with TRBD1 matching over 7 bases. Trimming at V came to 6 bases and at J to 8 bases, leaving 7 bases not matched to a gene. CDR3 size: 13 residues. This CDR3 is CASSPRGRDIQYF. As DNA, the CDR3 is TGTGCCAGCAGCCCTAGGGGGCGGGACATTCAGTACTTC.

V usage is TRBV28 and J usage is TRBJ2-7, with TRBD2 matching over 9 bases. V trimming: 6 bases; J trimming: 6 bases; junction bases outside the gene matches: 12. Per germline, CDR1 MDHEN and CDR2 SYDVKM. CDR3 length: 15 residues. The CDR3 spells CASSSGLALRGEQYF. The CDR3 DNA reads as TGTGCCAGCAGCTCGGGACTAGCTCTGAGGGGCGAGCAGTACTTC. Complete variable domain (other parts from reference TRBV28 and TRBJ2-7): DVKVTQSSRYLVKRTGEKVFLECVQDMDHENMFWYRQDPGLGLRLIYFSYDVKMKEKGDIPEGYSVSREKKERFSLILESASTNQTSMYLCASSSGLALRGEQYFGPGTRLTVT.

This chain links TRBV25-1 with TRBJ2-5; TRBD1 matches 9 bases. J was trimmed by 3 bases and V by 3 bases; bases with no gene match: 2. The CDR3 runs to 14 residues. Germline lookup yields CDR1 MGHDK and CDR2 SYGVNS. The CDR3 sequence: CASSEDRGKETQYF. The CDR3, as DNA: TGTGCCAGCAGTGAGGACAGGGGTAAAGAGACCCAGTACTTC.

This clonotype came up a few times. V and J are TRBV7-2 and TRBJ1-6; tentative D call: TRBD1 (5 bases). This CDR3 is 14 amino acids long. Germline CDR1 reads SGHTA; CDR2 reads FQGNSA. With 4 bases removed from V and 4 bases from J, the gap between germline ends came to 8 bases. The CDR3 bases are TGTGCCAGCAGCTCGGGACGGTATAATTCACCCCTCCACTTT. It translates to CASSSGRYNSPLHF.

Turning to this clonotype: A much larger clone sits a single nucleotide away, making a read error possible. The rearrangement joins TRBV28 to TRBJ1-1, with 8 positions matching TRBD1. Germline assignment: CDR1 MDHEN and CDR2 SYDVKM. The CDR3 totals 14 residues. With 5 bases clipped from V and 4 bases from J, the junction kept 6 bases outside the gene matches. The DNA for the CDR3 is TGTGCCAGCAGTGGAGGACAGGGCCGCACTGAAGCTTTCTTT. Protein product: CASSGGQGRTEAFF.

This clonotype was seen ten or more times. V and J are TRBV2 and TRBJ2-7; D could derive from TRBD1 or TRBD2 (7 bases each). This CDR3 is 13 amino acids long. In germline, CDR1 is SNHLY, CDR2 FYNNEI. V shed 7 bases and J shed 1 base, with 11 bases lying between them. In nucleotides, the CDR3 is TGTGCCAGCAAGCAGGGGGGGTCCTACGAGCAGTACTTC. This translates into CASKQGGSYEQYF.

J is TRBJ2-7 and V is TRBV10-3; TRBD1 agrees at 7 bases. J lost 0 bases, V lost 0 bases, and 5 bases had no gene match. The CDR3 length is 16 residues. CDR1 is ENHRY, CDR2 SYGVKD, per germline. Here the CDR3 DNA reads TGTGCCATCAGTGAGTCAGGGGACAGAGACTCCTACGAGCAGTACTTC. Amino acid sequence: CAISESGDRDSYEQYF.

This clonotype has at least ten counts. The chain uses TRBV28 and TRBJ2-2; possible D gene TRBD1, 5 bases. The V and J ends lost 4 bases and 4 bases respectively, with 19 bases between them. Germline V gene sequence: CDR1 MDHEN, CDR2 SYDVKM. The CDR3 is 17 amino acids. DNA for the CDR3: TGTGCCAGCAGTTCTACTCAGGGAAAATTTCGCACCGGGGAGCTGTTTTTT. Its translation is CASSSTQGKFRTGELFF.